This T cell receptor (beta chain) was captured in a study of CD8 T cells in Susac syndrome. About the research overall: Patients with Susac syndrome who were sequenced included about 6 with active disease and roughly eight in remission. Study findings and constraints: The study's TCR sequencing and HLA analysis drew on a certain number of individuals. That number was acknowledged as relatively small. None of the CD4+ T cell repertoires in Susac syndrome showed clonal expansion.

Concerning this clonotype itself: Its antigen remains unknown.

It was negative isolation that provided the CD8+ and CD4+ T cells, whereas TEMRA cells were enriched by FACS. The trim removed 5 bases at V and 2 bases at J, leaving 6 bases unmatched. Germline CDR1 and CDR2: SQVTM and ANQGSEA. This CDR3 region has 13 residues. Random hexamers primed reverse transcription of about 0.5 to 1 ug RNA. A single record per CDR3 protein comes from TCRdb applying MiXCR to the immunoSEQ multiplex PCR reads. The data hold some 170,000 distinct CDR3 sequences, with roughly 94% observed a single time. Source material: CD4+ T cells from PBMCs. This rearrangement joins TRBV29-1 to TRBJ2-7; 7 positions match TRBD1. This sequence was found in a human donor with Susac syndrome. The CDR3 is CSVSRDRAYEQYF. CDR3 DNA sequence: TGCAGCGTTTCCCGGGACAGAGCCTACGAGCAGTACTTC.